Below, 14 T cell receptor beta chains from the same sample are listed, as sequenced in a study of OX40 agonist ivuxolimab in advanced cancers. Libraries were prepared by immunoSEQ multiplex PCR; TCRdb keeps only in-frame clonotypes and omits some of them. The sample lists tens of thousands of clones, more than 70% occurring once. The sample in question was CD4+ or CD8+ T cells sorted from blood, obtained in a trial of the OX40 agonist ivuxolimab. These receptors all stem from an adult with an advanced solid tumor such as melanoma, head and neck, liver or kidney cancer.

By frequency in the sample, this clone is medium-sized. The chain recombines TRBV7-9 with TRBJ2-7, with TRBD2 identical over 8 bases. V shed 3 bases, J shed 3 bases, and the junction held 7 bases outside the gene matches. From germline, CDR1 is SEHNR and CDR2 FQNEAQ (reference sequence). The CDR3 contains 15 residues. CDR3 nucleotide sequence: TGTGCCAGCAGCTTGAGCGGGGGACGTCACTACGAGCAGTACTTC. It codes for CASSLSGGRHYEQYF.

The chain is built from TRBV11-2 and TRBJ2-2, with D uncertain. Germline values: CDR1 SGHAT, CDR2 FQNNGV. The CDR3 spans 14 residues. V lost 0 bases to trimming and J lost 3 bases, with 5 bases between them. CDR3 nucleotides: TGTGCCAGCAGCTTAGACAGCTACACCGGGGAGCTGTTTTTT. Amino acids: CASSLDSYTGELFF.

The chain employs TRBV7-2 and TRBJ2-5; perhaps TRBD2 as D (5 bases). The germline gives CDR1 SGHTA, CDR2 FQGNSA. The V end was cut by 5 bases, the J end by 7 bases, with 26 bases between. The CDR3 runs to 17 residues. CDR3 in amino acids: CASSPGSSGPQRGTQYF. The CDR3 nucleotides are TGTGCCAGCAGCCCCGGGTCCAGCGGTCCCCAAAGAGGGACCCAGTACTTC.

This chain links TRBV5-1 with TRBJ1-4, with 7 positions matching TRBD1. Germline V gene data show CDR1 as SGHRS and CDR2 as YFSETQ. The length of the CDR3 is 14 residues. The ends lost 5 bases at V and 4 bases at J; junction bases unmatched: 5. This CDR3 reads CASSPGQFNEKLFF. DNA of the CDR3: TGCGCCAGCAGTCCGGGACAGTTTAATGAAAAACTGTTTTTT.

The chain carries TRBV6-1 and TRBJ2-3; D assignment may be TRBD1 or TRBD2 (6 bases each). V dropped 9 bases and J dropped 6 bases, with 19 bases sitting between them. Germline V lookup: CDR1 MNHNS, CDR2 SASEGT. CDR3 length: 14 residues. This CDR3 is CASVSGGSIDTQYF. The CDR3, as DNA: TGTGCCAGTGTATCCGGGGGCTCCATCGATACGCAGTATTTT.

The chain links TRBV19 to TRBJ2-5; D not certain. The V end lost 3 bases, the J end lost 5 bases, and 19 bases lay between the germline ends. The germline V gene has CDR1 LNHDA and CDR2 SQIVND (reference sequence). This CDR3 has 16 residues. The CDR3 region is CASSIGVSMVGETQYF. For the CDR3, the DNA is TGTGCCAGTAGTATTGGGGTCTCCATGGTGGGGGAGACCCAGTACTTC.

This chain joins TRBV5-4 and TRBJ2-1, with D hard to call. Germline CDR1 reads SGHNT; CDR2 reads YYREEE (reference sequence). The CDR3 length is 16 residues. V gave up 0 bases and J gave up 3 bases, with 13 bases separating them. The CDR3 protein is CASSLASASVYNEQFF. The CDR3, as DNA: TGTGCCAGCAGCTTGGCTTCGGCTTCTGTCTACAATGAGCAGTTCTTC.

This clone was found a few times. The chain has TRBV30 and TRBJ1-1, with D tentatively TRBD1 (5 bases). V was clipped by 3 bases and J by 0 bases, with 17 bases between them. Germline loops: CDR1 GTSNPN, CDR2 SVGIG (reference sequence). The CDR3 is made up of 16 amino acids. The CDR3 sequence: CAWRVVGWGMNTEAFF. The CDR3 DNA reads TGTGCCTGGAGGGTTGTCGGGTGGGGGATGAACACTGAAGCTTTCTTT.

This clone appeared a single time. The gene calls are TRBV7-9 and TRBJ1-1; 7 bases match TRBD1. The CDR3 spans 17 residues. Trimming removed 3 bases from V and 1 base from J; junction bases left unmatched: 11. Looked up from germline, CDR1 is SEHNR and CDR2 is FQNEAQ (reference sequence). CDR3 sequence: CASSFDRAQEGNTEAFF. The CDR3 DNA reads TGTGCCAGCAGCTTCGACAGGGCCCAAGAGGGGAACACTGAAGCTTTCTTT. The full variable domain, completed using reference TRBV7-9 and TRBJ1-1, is DTGVSQNPRHKITKRGQNVTFRCDPISEHNRLYWYRQTLGQGPEFLTYFQNEAQLEKSRLLSDRFSAERPKGSFSTLEIQRTEQGDSAMYLCASSFDRAQEGNTEAFFGQGTRLTVV.

CDR3 in DNA: TGTGCCAGCAGCTCCGGACTAGAGGCCAAAAACATTCAGTACTTC. It codes for CASSSGLEAKNIQYF. The V gene is TRBV7-2, the J gene TRBJ2-4, with 7 nucleotides matching TRBD2. The CDR3 is made up of 15 amino acids. The V segment lost 4 bases and the J segment 1 base; nucleotides outside the gene matches: 4. Germline CDR1 reads SGHTA; CDR2 reads FQGNSA.

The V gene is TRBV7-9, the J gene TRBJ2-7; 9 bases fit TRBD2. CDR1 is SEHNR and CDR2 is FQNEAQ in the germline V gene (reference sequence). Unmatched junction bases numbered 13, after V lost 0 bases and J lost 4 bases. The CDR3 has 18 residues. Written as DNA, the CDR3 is TGTGCCAGCAGCTTAGCCCGGCCCGCTAGCGGGGCCACGTACGAGCAGTACTTC. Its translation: CASSLARPASGATYEQYF. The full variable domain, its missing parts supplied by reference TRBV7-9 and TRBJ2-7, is DTGVSQNPRHKITKRGQNVTFRCDPISEHNRLYWYRQTLGQGPEFLTYFQNEAQLEKSRLLSDRFSAERPKGSFSTLEIQRTEQGDSAMYLCASSLARPASGATYEQYFGPGTRLTVT.

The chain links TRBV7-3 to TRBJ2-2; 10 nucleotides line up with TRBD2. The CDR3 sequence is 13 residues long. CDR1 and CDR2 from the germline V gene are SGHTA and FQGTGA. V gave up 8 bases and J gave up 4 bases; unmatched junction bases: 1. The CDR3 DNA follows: TGTGCCAGCTCTAGCGGGGGCACCGGGGAGCTGTTTTTT. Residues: CASSSGGTGELFF.

CDR3 in DNA: TGCATTGTCGGGGGCACAGATACGCAGTATTTT. Protein: CIVGGTDTQYF. The rearrangement joins TRBV20-1 to TRBJ2-3; perhaps TRBD2 as D (5 bases). The germline gives CDR1 DFQATT, CDR2 SNEGSKA (reference sequence). The CDR3 length is 11 residues.

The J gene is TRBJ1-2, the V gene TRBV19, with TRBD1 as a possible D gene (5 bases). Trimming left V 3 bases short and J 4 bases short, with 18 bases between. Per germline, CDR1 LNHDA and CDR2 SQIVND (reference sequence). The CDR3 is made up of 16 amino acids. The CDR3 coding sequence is TGTGCCAGTAGTATGAATCCGGGGCCCCTAGGCTATGGCTACACCTTC. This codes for CASSMNPGPLGYGYTF. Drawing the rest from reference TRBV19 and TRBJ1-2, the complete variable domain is DGGITQSPKYLFRKEGQNVTLSCEQNLNHDAMYWYRQDPGQGLRLIYYSQIVNDFQKGDIAEGYSVSREKKESFPLTVTSAQKNPTAFYLCASSMNPGPLGYGYTFGSGTRLTVV.